Only one count was recorded for the clone carrying this T cell receptor (beta chain). Its antigen is unknown. The CDR3 sequence is 16 residues long. This sample is drawn from a study of T cell responses to AZD1222 COVID-19 vaccine. Study information: Second-dose intervals near 4 or 12 weeks were combined. Study-level results: Most donors were white British and more were female, and clonal diversity was possibly underestimated. Regions 160-218 and 743-854 dominated among vaccine-associated CD4 TCRs spanning spike. After the peak T cell response, and only then, were repertoires sampled.

Using immunoSEQ multiplex PCR, the repertoire was profiled, and TCRdb retains in-frame clones only, with some absent. This table has roughly 140,000 clones, about 92% appearing once. V is TRBV7-5 and J is TRBJ1-5. TRBV7-5 is an annotated pseudogene. This material consisted of peripheral blood, taken on day 0 of AZD1222 vaccination. This clonotype originated in an adult in good health. For the CDR3, the DNA is TGTGTCAGAGACGCGGGTGGCGGTGGTGGCAATCAGCCCCAGCATTTT. It yields the protein CVRDAGGGGGNQPQHF.